A selection of T cell receptor beta chains follows, all from one sample in a study of T cell changes during pregnancy in multiple sclerosis. The table came from immunoSEQ multiplex PCR; TCRdb's copy has only in-frame clones and leaves some out. The table has over 60,000 clones, roughly 90% seen once; the top ten hold 0.25% to 0.3%. The sample consisted of CD4+ T cells from peripheral blood mononuclear cells, taken in the third trimester of pregnancy. The receptors shown here come from a female donor in good health, enrolled as a control in a pregnancy study. CDR3s include the opening cysteine and the closing phenylalanine or tryptophan. Fields, in order: V gene, clone size, J gene, D gene, CDR3 DNA, CDR3 protein. A D gene is named only where the DNA matches it firmly. Clone size is shown for a subset of rows, as once, few, many or a class of expanded clone.

V: TRBV7-9; size: -; J: TRBJ2-2; D: TRBD1; DNA: TGTGCCAGCAGCTTTGGACAGGGCAACACCGGGGAGCTGTTTTTT; CDR3: CASSFGQGNTGELFF
V: TRBV19; size: -; J: TRBJ1-5; D: TRBD1; DNA: TGTGCCAGTAGCATCCCGGGACAGGGGTATCAGCCCCAGCATTTT; CDR3: CASSIPGQGYQPQHF
V: TRBV7-9; size: once; J: TRBJ2-5; D: -; DNA: TGTGCCAGCAGCTTGGGAGCTAGTTTTGAGACCCAGTACTTC; CDR3: CASSLGASFETQYF
V: TRBV27; size: -; J: TRBJ2-7; D: -; DNA: TGTGCCAGCAGTTTGACCCGGGACACCCACCAGTACTACGAGCAGTACTTC; CDR3: CASSLTRDTHQYYEQYF
V: TRBV2; size: few; J: TRBJ2-3; D: -; DNA: TGTGCCAGCAGAATAGACTCAGATACGCAGTATTTT; CDR3: CASRIDSDTQYF
V: TRBV2; size: -; J: TRBJ1-3; D: -; DNA: TGTGCCAGCAGTATAGGACAGAGCTCTGGAAACACCATATATTTT; CDR3: CASSIGQSSGNTIYF
V: TRBV2; size: -; J: TRBJ1-1; D: -; DNA: TGTGCCAGCAGTGATGTCCGTTTAGCTTTCTTT; CDR3: CASSDVRLAFF
V: TRBV9; size: once; J: TRBJ1-2; D: -; DNA: TGTGCCAGCAGCGTAGGGATGGCAGGGGCCTATGGCTACACCTTC; CDR3: CASSVGMAGAYGYTF
V: TRBV29-1; size: -; J: TRBJ2-7; D: TRBD1; DNA: TGCAGCGTTGCGCCTATGACAGGGAACGACGAGCAGTACTTC; CDR3: CSVAPMTGNDEQYF
V: TRBV11-3; size: -; J: TRBJ1-1; D: TRBD1; DNA: TGTGCCAGCAGCCCCTTTAGGGGGCTTACGAACACTGAAGCTTTCTTT; CDR3: CASSPFRGLTNTEAFF
V: TRBV30; size: -; J: TRBJ2-5; D: TRBD2; DNA: TGTGCCTGGAGTTTCTTTCGGACTAGCGGGGGGCGAGGTGGCCAAGAGACCCAGTACTTC; CDR3: CAWSFFRTSGGRGGQETQYF
V: TRBV7-2; size: -; J: TRBJ2-1; D: TRBD2; DNA: TGTGCCAGCAGCTTACGGACTAGCGGCTACAATGAGCAGTTCTTC; CDR3: CASSLRTSGYNEQFF
V: TRBV7-9; size: -; J: TRBJ1-2; D: TRBD1; DNA: TGTGCCAGCATCCGAGGGGGCGCTGAGGGAGGCTACACCTTC; CDR3: CASIRGGAEGGYTF
V: TRBV18; size: -; J: TRBJ1-2; D: TRBD1; DNA: TGTGCCAGCTCACCAAATACCGGAACAGGGGGCTATGGCTACACCTTC; CDR3: CASSPNTGTGGYGYTF
V: TRBV7-2; size: -; J: TRBJ2-1; D: -; DNA: TGTGCCAGCAGCCTCGTACTTAACCACAATGAGCAGTTCTTC; CDR3: CASSLVLNHNEQFF
V: TRBV29-1; size: -; J: TRBJ1-1; D: TRBD1; DNA: TGCAGCGTCGAGGCAGGGGGCGTGGAAGCTTTCTTT; CDR3: CSVEAGGVEAFF
V: TRBV11-2; size: -; J: TRBJ1-5; D: TRBD1; DNA: TGTGCCAGCAGCTCTTGGACAGGGGGCGATCAGGGGAGCAATCAGCCCCAGCATTTT; CDR3: CASSSWTGGDQGSNQPQHF
V: TRBV7-2; size: -; J: TRBJ2-5; D: TRBD1; DNA: TGTGCCAGCAGCTTTGTGCTGCCGGGACAGGGTGGAGAGACCCAGTACTTC; CDR3: CASSFVLPGQGGETQYF
V: TRBV4-3; size: -; J: TRBJ1-2; D: -; DNA: TGCGCCAGCAGCCAAGATCCTGGGGCTGATGACTATGGCTACACCTTC; CDR3: CASSQDPGADDYGYTF
V: TRBV5-4; size: -; J: TRBJ2-3; D: TRBD2; DNA: TGTGCCAGCAGCGGGTTGGAGGCTAGCGGGGAGCCAAGGGCATCAAATACGCAGTATTTT; CDR3: CASSGLEASGEPRASNTQYF
V: TRBV7-8; size: -; J: TRBJ1-2; D: TRBD1; DNA: TGTGCCAGCAGCCCGGCGGGACAGGGTAACTATGGCTACACCTTC; CDR3: CASSPAGQGNYGYTF
V: TRBV6-5; size: -; J: TRBJ1-1; D: -; DNA: TGTGCCAGCAGTCCTCGACCCCTCGGGACTGAAGCTTTCTTT; CDR3: CASSPRPLGTEAFF
V: TRBV7-9; size: -; J: TRBJ1-2; D: -; DNA: TGTGCCAGCAGCCAAGGTGCAGGGCAGAACTATGGCTACACCTTC; CDR3: CASSQGAGQNYGYTF
V: TRBV9; size: -; J: TRBJ2-5; D: -; DNA: TGTGCCAGCAGCGAGGAGGGGTGGAAGACCCAGTACTTC; CDR3: CASSEEGWKTQYF
V: TRBV5-8; size: -; J: TRBJ1-1; D: -; DNA: TGTGCCAGCAGCTCACCGACAGGGAACACTGAAGCTTTCTTT; CDR3: CASSSPTGNTEAFF
V: TRBV4-3; size: -; J: TRBJ1-4; D: TRBD1; DNA: TGCGCCAGCAGCCAAAGGGACAGGGGGCAAAAACTGTTTTTT; CDR3: CASSQRDRGQKLFF
V: TRBV18; size: -; J: TRBJ1-2; D: TRBD1; DNA: TGTGCCAGCTCCCAAAATGACAGGGGTAGCGGCTACACCTTC; CDR3: CASSQNDRGSGYTF
V: TRBV5-1; size: -; J: TRBJ2-2; D: TRBD1; DNA: TGCGCCAGCACTACGGACAGGGTAACCGGGGAGCTGTTTTTT; CDR3: CASTTDRVTGELFF
V: TRBV7-3; size: -; J: TRBJ1-6; D: -; DNA: TGTGCCAGCAGCTCGGGGAGGGATTCACCCCTCCACTTT; CDR3: CASSSGRDSPLHF
V: TRBV11-3; size: -; J: TRBJ2-4; D: TRBD2; DNA: TGTGCCAGCAGCCATCGACCCCTAGCGGGGGTGGCCAAAAACATTCAGTACTTC; CDR3: CASSHRPLAGVAKNIQYF
V: TRBV14; size: -; J: TRBJ2-7; D: TRBD1; DNA: TGTGCCAGCAGCCAAGATAGGCTCGGGGACAGGGGATACGAGCAGTACTTC; CDR3: CASSQDRLGDRGYEQYF
V: TRBV4-3; size: -; J: TRBJ2-7; D: TRBD1; DNA: TGCGCCAGCAGCCAGGGGGACAGGGGACCTACCTACGAGCAGTACTTC; CDR3: CASSQGDRGPTYEQYF
V: TRBV7-8; size: -; J: TRBJ1-6; D: -; DNA: TGTGCCAGCAGCTTAGGACAGGATAATTCACCCCTCCACTTT; CDR3: CASSLGQDNSPLHF
V: TRBV7-2; size: -; J: TRBJ1-2; D: -; DNA: TGTGCCAGCAGCTTGAGGCGGAGGGACTATGGCTACACCTTC; CDR3: CASSLRRRDYGYTF
V: TRBV9; size: -; J: TRBJ2-5; D: TRBD2; DNA: TGTGCCAGCAGCGTAGGATACGTGTGGGCTAGCGGAGAGACCCAGTACTTC; CDR3: CASSVGYVWASGETQYF
V: TRBV29-1; size: -; J: TRBJ1-1; D: -; DNA: TGCAGCGTGTCGACAGGCGGGTTCCCCGGCGCTTTCTTT; CDR3: CSVSTGGFPGAFF
V: TRBV4-2; size: -; J: TRBJ1-4; D: -; DNA: TGTGCCAGCAGCCAAATCGGTATACTGTTTTTT; CDR3: CASSQIGILFF
V: TRBV10-2; size: -; J: TRBJ1-1; D: -; DNA: TGCGCCAGCTCTCCGCGGGTGATGAACACTGAAGCTTTCTTT; CDR3: CASSPRVMNTEAFF
V: TRBV11-3; size: -; J: TRBJ2-5; D: -; DNA: TGTGCCAGCAGTGCTACTAGGATCCAAGAGACCCAGTACTTC; CDR3: CASSATRIQETQYF
V: TRBV5-1; size: -; J: TRBJ2-7; D: TRBD1; DNA: TGCGCCAGCAGCTTAGACAGGGTCTACGAGCAGTACTTC; CDR3: CASSLDRVYEQYF
V: TRBV11-3; size: -; J: TRBJ1-1; D: -; DNA: TGTGCCAGCAGCTTAAGACACCAGAACACTGAAGCTTTCTTT; CDR3: CASSLRHQNTEAFF
V: TRBV7-2; size: -; J: TRBJ2-1; D: -; DNA: TGTGCCAGCAGCAAAGACAGCAATGAGCAGTTCTTC; CDR3: CASSKDSNEQFF
V: TRBV6-6; size: once; J: TRBJ2-7; D: TRBD1; DNA: TGTGCCAGCAGTACAACAGGGGGCTACGAGCAGTACTTC; CDR3: CASSTTGGYEQYF
V: TRBV5-1; size: once; J: TRBJ2-1; D: -; DNA: TGCGCCAGCAGCCCCGATAATAGCTTCAATGAGCAGTTCTTC; CDR3: CASSPDNSFNEQFF
V: TRBV5-4; size: -; J: TRBJ1-1; D: TRBD1; DNA: TGTGCCAGCAGCTTGGCAGGGGGTGGGAACGCTGAAGCTTTCTTT; CDR3: CASSLAGGGNAEAFF
V: TRBV13; size: few; J: TRBJ1-6; D: -; DNA: TGTGCCAGCAGCGTAGACCCTCGGGATTCACCCCTCCACTTT; CDR3: CASSVDPRDSPLHF
V: TRBV20-1; size: -; J: TRBJ1-1; D: -; DNA: TGCAAGGGTGAGGGTAACACTGAAGCTTTCTTT; CDR3: CKGEGNTEAFF
V: TRBV2; size: -; J: TRBJ2-7; D: -; DNA: TGTGCCAGCAGTGACTCTCGTTTTCCCTACGAGCAGTACTTC; CDR3: CASSDSRFPYEQYF
V: TRBV5-4; size: -; J: TRBJ1-3; D: TRBD1; DNA: TGTGCCAGCAGCCACGACAGGGCCGCTGGAAACACCATATATTTT; CDR3: CASSHDRAAGNTIYF
V: TRBV4-3; size: -; J: TRBJ2-6; D: -; DNA: TGCGCCAGCAGCCAACGGGGGGCCAACGTCCTGACTTTC; CDR3: CASSQRGANVLTF
V: TRBV18; size: -; J: TRBJ1-2; D: TRBD1; DNA: TGTGCCAGCTCACCACTACTTGGACAGGCCTCCTACACCTTC; CDR3: CASSPLLGQASYTF
V: TRBV19; size: -; J: TRBJ1-5; D: TRBD1; DNA: TGTGCCAGTAAAGACAGGGATAATCAGCCCCAGCATTTT; CDR3: CASKDRDNQPQHF